This T cell receptor (beta chain) was profiled in a study of tumor-infiltrating lymphocytes in oesophageal squamous cell carcinoma. CDR1 is SGHVT, CDR2 SQSDAQ, per germline. The CDR3 length equals 15 residues, ends included. MiXCR was run by TCRdb on the PCR reads, yielding one entry per CDR3 protein. The data contain 16,000 or so distinct CDR3 sequences, about 45% of them seen just once; the ten biggest clones take up around 28%. In the case of this clonotype: The conserved closing phenylalanine or tryptophan is absent in this CDR3, likely reflecting a read error. Because the CDR3's place on the DNA is in doubt, the DNA is left out and the CDR3 is given as listed by TCRdb.

The source is a male donor with esophageal squamous cell carcinoma. The chain uses TRBV7-4 and TRBJ2-3; no check of the table's D call, TRBD2, against the DNA was made. The sequencing input was esophageal tumor tissue. CDR3 residues: CASIGGTSYEQYFGP.